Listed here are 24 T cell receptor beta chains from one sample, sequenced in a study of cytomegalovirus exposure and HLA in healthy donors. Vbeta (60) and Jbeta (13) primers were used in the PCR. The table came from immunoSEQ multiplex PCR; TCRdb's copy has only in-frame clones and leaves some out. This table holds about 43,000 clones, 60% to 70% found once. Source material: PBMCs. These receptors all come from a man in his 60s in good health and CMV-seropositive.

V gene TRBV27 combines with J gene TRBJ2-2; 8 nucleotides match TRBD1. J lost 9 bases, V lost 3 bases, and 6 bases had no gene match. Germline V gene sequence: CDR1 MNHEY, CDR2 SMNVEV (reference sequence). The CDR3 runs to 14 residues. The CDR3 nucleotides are TGTGCCAGCAGTTTCGGACAGGGTTACCGGGAGCTGTTTTTT. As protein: CASSFGQGYRELFF.

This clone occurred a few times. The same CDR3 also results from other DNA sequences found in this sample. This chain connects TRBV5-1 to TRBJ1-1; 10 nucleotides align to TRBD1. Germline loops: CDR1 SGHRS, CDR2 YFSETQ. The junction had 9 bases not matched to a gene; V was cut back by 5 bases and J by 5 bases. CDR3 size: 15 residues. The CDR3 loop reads CASRRQGAGWTEAFF. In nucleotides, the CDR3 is TGCGCCAGCAGGCGACAGGGGGCCGGTTGGACTGAAGCTTTCTTT.

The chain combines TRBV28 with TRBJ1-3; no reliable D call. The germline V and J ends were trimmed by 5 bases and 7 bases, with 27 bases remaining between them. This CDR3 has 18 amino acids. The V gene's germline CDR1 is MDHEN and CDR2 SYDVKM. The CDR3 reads CASSIRLRYRPRGNTIYF. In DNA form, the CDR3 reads TGTGCCAGCAGTATACGACTCCGTTACCGGCCGCGAGGGAACACCATATATTTT.

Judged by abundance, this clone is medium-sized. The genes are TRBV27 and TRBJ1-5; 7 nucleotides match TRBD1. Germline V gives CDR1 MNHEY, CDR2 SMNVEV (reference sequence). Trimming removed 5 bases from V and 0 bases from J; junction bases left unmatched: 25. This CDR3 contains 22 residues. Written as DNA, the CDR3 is TGTGCCAGCAGTCCTATGACTCTAGGACAGGCCAACAAAAGGGATAGCAATCAGCCCCAGCATTTT. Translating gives CASSPMTLGQANKRDSNQPQHF.

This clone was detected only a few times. CDR3 in DNA: TGTGCTAGTGGTTTGGTACTAGAAGCGGGGTTTCTCGGGTACGAGCAGTACTTC. Amino acids: CASGLVLEAGFLGYEQYF. The J gene is TRBJ2-7, the V gene TRBV12-5, with TRBD2 matching 7 bases. Germline CDR1 is LGHNT and CDR2 is FRNRAP. This CDR3 is built from 18 residues. J gave up 4 bases and V 0 bases, and 15 bases lay outside the gene matches.

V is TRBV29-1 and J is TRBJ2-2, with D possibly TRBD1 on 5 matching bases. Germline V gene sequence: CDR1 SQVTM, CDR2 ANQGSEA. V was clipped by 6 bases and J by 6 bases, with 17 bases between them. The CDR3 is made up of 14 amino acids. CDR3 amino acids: CSVGKSRVAGELFF. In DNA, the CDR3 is TGCAGCGTAGGAAAGTCCAGGGTGGCCGGGGAGCTGTTTTTT.

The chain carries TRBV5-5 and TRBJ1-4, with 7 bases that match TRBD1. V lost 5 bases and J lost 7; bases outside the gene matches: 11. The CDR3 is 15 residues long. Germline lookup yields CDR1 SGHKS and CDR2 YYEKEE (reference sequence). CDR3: CASSSATGTAEKLFF. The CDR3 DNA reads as TGTGCCAGCAGTTCAGCGACAGGGACGGCTGAAAAACTGTTTTTT.

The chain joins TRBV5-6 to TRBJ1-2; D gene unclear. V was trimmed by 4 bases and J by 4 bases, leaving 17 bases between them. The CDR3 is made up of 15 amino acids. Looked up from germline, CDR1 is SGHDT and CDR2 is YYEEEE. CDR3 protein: CASSRNWAGLYGYTF. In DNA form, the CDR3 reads TGTGCCAGCAGCCGGAACTGGGCAGGCCTCTATGGCTACACCTTC.

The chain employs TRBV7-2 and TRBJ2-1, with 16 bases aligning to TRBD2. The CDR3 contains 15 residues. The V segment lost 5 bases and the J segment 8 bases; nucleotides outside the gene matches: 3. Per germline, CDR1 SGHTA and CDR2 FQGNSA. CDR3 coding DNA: TGTGCCAGCAGCCTAGGGACTAGCGGGGGGGATGAGCAGTTCTTC. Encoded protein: CASSLGTSGGDEQFF.

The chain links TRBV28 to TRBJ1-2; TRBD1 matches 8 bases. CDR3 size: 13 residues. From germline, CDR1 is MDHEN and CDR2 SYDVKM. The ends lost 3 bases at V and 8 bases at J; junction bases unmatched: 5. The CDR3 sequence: CASSFAGGAGYTF. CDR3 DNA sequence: TGTGCCAGCAGTTTCGCAGGGGGCGCAGGCTACACCTTC.

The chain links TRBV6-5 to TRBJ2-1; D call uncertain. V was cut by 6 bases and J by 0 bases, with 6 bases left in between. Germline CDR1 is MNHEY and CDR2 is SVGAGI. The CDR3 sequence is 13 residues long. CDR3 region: CASRVSSYNEQFF. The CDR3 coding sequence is TGTGCCAGCAGGGTCAGCTCCTACAATGAGCAGTTCTTC.

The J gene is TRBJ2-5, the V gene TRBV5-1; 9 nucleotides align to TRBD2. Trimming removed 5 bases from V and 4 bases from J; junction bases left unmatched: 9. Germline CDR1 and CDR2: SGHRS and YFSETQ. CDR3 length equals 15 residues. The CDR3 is CASRGPARGGETQYF. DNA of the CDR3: TGCGCCAGCAGGGGCCCCGCGCGGGGGGGAGAGACCCAGTACTTC.

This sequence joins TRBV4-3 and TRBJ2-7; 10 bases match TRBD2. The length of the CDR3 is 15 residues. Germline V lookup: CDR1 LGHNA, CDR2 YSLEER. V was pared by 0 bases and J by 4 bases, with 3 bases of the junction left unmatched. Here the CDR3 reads CASSQDSSGGYEQYF. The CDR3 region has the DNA TGCGCCAGCAGCCAAGACTCTAGCGGGGGATACGAGCAGTACTTC.

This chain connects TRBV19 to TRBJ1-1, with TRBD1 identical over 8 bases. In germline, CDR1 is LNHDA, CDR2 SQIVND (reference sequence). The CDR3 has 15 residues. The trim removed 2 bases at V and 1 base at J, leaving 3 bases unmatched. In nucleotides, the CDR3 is TGTGCCAGTAGTATACAGGGGGCTGAGAACACTGAAGCTTTCTTT. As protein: CASSIQGAENTEAFF.

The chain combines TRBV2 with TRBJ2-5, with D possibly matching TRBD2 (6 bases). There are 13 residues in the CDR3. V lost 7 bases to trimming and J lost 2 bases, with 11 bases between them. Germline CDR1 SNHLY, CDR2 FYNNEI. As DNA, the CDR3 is TGTGCCAGCACCAGGGACTTTCAAGAGACCCAGTACTTC. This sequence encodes CASTRDFQETQYF.

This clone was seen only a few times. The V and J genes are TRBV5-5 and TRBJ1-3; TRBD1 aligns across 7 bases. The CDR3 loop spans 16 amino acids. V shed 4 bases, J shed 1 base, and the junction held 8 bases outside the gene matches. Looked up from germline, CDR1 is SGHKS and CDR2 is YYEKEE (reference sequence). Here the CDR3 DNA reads TGTGCCAGCAGCCAGATGGACAGGCCTTCTGGAAACACCATATATTTT. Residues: CASSQMDRPSGNTIYF.

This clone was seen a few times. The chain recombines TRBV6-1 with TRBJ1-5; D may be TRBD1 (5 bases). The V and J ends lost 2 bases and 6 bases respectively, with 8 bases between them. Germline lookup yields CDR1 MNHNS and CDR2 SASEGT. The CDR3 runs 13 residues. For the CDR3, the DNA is TGTGCCAGCAGTGAAACAGGCGTTCAGCCCCAGCATTTT. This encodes CASSETGVQPQHF.

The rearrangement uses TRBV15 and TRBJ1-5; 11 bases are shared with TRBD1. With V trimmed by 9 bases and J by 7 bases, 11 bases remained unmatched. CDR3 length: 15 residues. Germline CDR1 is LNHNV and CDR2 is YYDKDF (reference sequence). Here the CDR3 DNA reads TGTGCCACTGGGGACAGGGGGACCCAAAGCCAGCCCCAGCATTTT. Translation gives CATGDRGTQSQPQHF.

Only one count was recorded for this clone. CDR3 loop: CASSANFGAAWDTEAFF. CDR3 bases: TGTGCCAGCAGCGCAAATTTTGGGGCGGCATGGGACACTGAAGCTTTCTTT. V and J are TRBV7-9 and TRBJ1-1, with a weak D call TRBD1 (5 bases). Germline V gene sequence: CDR1 SEHNR, CDR2 FQNEAQ (reference sequence). The CDR3 extends over 17 amino acids. V was clipped by 5 bases and J by 3 bases, with 22 bases between them.

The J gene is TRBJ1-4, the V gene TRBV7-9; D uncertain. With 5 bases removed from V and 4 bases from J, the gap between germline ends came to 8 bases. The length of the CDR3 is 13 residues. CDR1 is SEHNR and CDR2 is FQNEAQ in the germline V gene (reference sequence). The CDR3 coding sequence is TGTGCCAGCAGCGAAGAGGATAATGAAAAACTGTTTTTT. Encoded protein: CASSEEDNEKLFF.

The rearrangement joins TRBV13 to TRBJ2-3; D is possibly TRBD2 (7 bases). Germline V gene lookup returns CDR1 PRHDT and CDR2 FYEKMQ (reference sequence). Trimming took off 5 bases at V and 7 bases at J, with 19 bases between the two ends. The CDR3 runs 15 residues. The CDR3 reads CASSPAGALLNTQYF. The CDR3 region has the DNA TGTGCCAGCAGCCCGGCGGGGGCCCTCCTAAATACGCAGTATTTT.

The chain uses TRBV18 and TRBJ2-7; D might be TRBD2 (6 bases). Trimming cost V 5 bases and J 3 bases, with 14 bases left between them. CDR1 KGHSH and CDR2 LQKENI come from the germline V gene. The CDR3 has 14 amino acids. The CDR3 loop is CASSSDGLLYEQYF. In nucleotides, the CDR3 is TGTGCCAGCTCATCGGACGGACTACTCTACGAGCAGTACTTC.

The CDR3 here is CASSLLRQDEAFF. The CDR3 nucleotides read TGTGCCAGCAGCTTACTACGACAGGATGAAGCTTTCTTT. The V gene is TRBV7-9, the J gene TRBJ1-1; D perhaps matches TRBD1 (6 bases). The CDR3 covers 13 residues. CDR1 is SEHNR, CDR2 FQNEAQ, per germline (reference sequence). V lost 2 bases and J 7 bases, leaving 11 bases between the germline ends.

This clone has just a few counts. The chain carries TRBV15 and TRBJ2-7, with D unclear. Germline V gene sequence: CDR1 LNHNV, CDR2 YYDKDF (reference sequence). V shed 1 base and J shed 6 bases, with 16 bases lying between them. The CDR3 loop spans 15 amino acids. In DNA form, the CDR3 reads TGTGCCACCAGCAGAGCGAACGTTCAAAGAGCCGAGCAGTACTTC. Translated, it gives CATSRANVQRAEQYF.